The clone carrying this T cell receptor beta chain has a handful of counts. Its antigen is undetermined. The sample originates from a study of identical twins. Broader study findings: Cross-sectional statistical analysis, not tracking of the same donors, underpinned the conclusions.

TCRdb analysed the 5' RACE reads with MiXCR anew, one entry per CDR3 protein. The table lists around 340,000 distinct CDR3 sequences, 9% to 15% of them singletons. Trimming took off 5 bases at V and 4 bases at J, with 21 bases between the two ends. This CDR3 is built from 16 residues. Germline lookup yields CDR1 DFQATT and CDR2 SNEGSKA (reference sequence). These same data were also listed under a study on yellow fever vaccine responses in identical twins.

The chain combines TRBV20-1 with TRBJ2-1; D may match TRBD1 or TRBD2 (5 bases each). Input material: CD8+ T cells sorted from blood. The source of this sequence is a woman under 30 in good health. The CDR3 sequence is CSAWLEGTDLYNEQFF. The CDR3 DNA reads TGCAGTGCTTGGCTCGAAGGGACGGACTTATACAATGAGCAGTTCTTC.